What follows are 23 T cell receptor beta chains derived from one specimen sequenced in a study of monozygotic twins with inflammatory bowel disease. TCRdb reanalyzed the 5' RACE reads, giving one entry per CDR3 protein sequence and no DNA. Its clone listing holds fewer than 200,000 distinct CDR3 sequences. Sequencing was carried out using blood. The source is a human donor with ulcerative colitis or Crohn's disease, or a healthy co-twin of an affected twin (not recorded which).

The chain combines TRBV20-1 with TRBJ2-7. This CDR3 is built from 12 residues. Germline CDR1 is DFQATT and CDR2 is SNEGSKA (reference sequence). The chain's CDR3 is CSATRSQYEQYF.

This sequence joins TRBV7-9 and TRBJ2-5; the D call of TRBD1 rests on TCRdb alone, since no DNA is present to check it. Germline V gene data show CDR1 as SEHNR and CDR2 as FQNEAQ (reference sequence). The CDR3 loop spans 14 amino acids. The CDR3 is CASSQGQGRETQYF.

V usage is TRBV20-1 and J usage is TRBJ2-2; TCRdb's D call, TRBD2, is unchecked because there is no DNA. From germline, CDR1 is DFQATT and CDR2 SNEGSKA (reference sequence). CDR3 length: 16 amino acids. CDR3 protein: CSADGESRLNTGELFF.

The chain recombines TRBV18 with TRBJ1-5. CDR3 length: 15 residues. CDR1 and CDR2 (germline): KGHSH, LQKENI. The CDR3 here is CASSPQQISNQPQHF. The variable domain in full, completed from reference TRBV18 and TRBJ1-5, reads NAGVMQNPRHLVRRRGQEARLRCSPMKGHSHVYWYRQLPEEGLKFMVYLQKENIIDESGMPKERFSAEFPKEGPSILRIQQVVRGDSAAYFCASSPQQISNQPQHFGDGTRLSIL.

This chain joins TRBV5-1 and TRBJ1-1; TCRdb indicates TRBD1, and absent DNA this call remains unverified. Per the germline V gene, CDR1 is SGHRS and CDR2 is YFSETQ. The CDR3 totals 14 residues. The CDR3 reads CASSPSGGNTEAFF.

The V and J genes are TRBV6-2 or TRBV6-3 and TRBJ2-7; with no DNA, the TCRdb D assignment of TRBD1 cannot be verified. The germline gives CDR1 MNHEY, CDR2 SVGEGT. The CDR3 extends over 11 amino acids. CDR3 sequence reads: CASSNREEQYF.

The V and J genes are TRBV7-6 and TRBJ2-2; the D call from TCRdb, TRBD2, cannot be confirmed without DNA. Germline lookup yields CDR1 SGHVS and CDR2 FNYEAQ. The CDR3 is 14 residues long. Here the CDR3 reads CASTAGANTGELFF.

The chain has TRBV20-1 and TRBJ2-7; the TCRdb call, TRBD1, lacks DNA for checking. The CDR3 consists of 14 residues. Germline values: CDR1 DFQATT, CDR2 SNEGSKA (reference sequence). The CDR3 sequence: CSASWGQGSDEQYF.

V gene TRBV20-1 combines with J gene TRBJ2-3. Germline CDR1 DFQATT, CDR2 SNEGSKA (reference sequence). The length of the CDR3 is 14 residues. Here the CDR3 reads CSAVRIKGTDTQYF.

The chain employs TRBV7-2 and TRBJ2-5. Germline values: CDR1 SGHTA, CDR2 FQGNSA. This CDR3 comprises 14 residues. The CDR3 loop is CASSLGMMRETQYF.

The J gene is TRBJ2-7, the V gene TRBV12-3 or TRBV12-4; no DNA is available, so the TRBD1 call from TCRdb remains unchecked. This CDR3 is built from 14 residues. The CDR3 sequence: CASLSLGLSNEQYF.

The chain combines TRBV7-3 with TRBJ2-1; the TCRdb D gene call, TRBD2, has no DNA to confirm it. From germline, CDR1 is SGHTA and CDR2 FQGTGA. The CDR3 extends over 14 amino acids. The CDR3 loop is CASSLGGSYNVQFF.

The chain has TRBV20-1 and TRBJ2-6; absent DNA, TCRdb's TRBD1 call cannot be checked. Germline-derived CDR1 and CDR2 are DFQATT and SNEGSKA (reference sequence). CDR3 length: 16 residues. CDR3 sequence reads: CSARGQGYSGANVLTF.

The chain combines TRBV12-3 or TRBV12-4 with TRBJ1-3. The length of the CDR3 is 11 residues. The CDR3: CASSFVNTKYF.

This chain uses TRBV21-1 with TRBJ1-6; TCRdb calls TRBD1, which cannot be checked without DNA. TRBV21-1 is described as a pseudogene. The CDR3 consists of 11 residues. The CDR3 is CATPGLQPLHF.

The chain links TRBV29-1 to TRBJ2-5; as DNA is missing, the TRBD2 call by TCRdb cannot be tested. The CDR3 runs 11 residues. The germline CDR1 and CDR2 sequences are SQVTM and ANQGSEA. CDR3 amino acids: CSVEGGTREYF.

The V and J genes are TRBV28 and TRBJ2-5. Looked up from germline, CDR1 is MDHEN and CDR2 is SYDVKM. The CDR3 covers 13 residues. This CDR3 is CASSLVAVETQYF.

The rearrangement joins TRBV7-9 to TRBJ1-6; the D call from TCRdb, TRBD1, cannot be confirmed without DNA. The germline gives CDR1 SEHNR, CDR2 FQNEAQ (reference sequence). CDR3 length: 15 amino acids. The CDR3 sequence: CASSPRDSRNSPLHF.

The rearrangement uses TRBV4-3 and TRBJ2-7; TCRdb returns TRBD1, unconfirmable since there is no DNA. The germline gives CDR1 LGHNA, CDR2 YSLEER. This CDR3 is built from 15 residues. The CDR3 loop is CASSQGRWGVFEQYF.

The V gene is TRBV7-2, the J gene TRBJ1-4; without DNA, the TCRdb call of TRBD1 cannot be checked. The V gene's germline CDR1 is SGHTA and CDR2 FQGNSA. CDR3 length: 16 residues. The CDR3 reads CASSLEEGATNEKLFF.

The chain couples TRBV5-1 to TRBJ1-1. The germline CDR1 and CDR2 sequences are SGHRS and YFSETQ. This CDR3 comprises 13 residues. CDR3 protein: CASSLVLRTEAFF.

This sequence joins TRBV28 and TRBJ2-7; lacking DNA, the TRBD2 call made by TCRdb goes unchecked. This CDR3 region has 14 residues. CDR1 MDHEN and CDR2 SYDVKM come from the germline V gene. CDR3 region: CASTTSGRGPEQYF.

The chain couples TRBV6-1 to TRBJ2-7; TCRdb lists TRBD1, though no DNA is available to test this call. The germline V gene encodes CDR1 MNHNS and CDR2 SASEGT. The CDR3 sequence is 14 residues long. The CDR3 spells CASSGQGHSYEQYF.